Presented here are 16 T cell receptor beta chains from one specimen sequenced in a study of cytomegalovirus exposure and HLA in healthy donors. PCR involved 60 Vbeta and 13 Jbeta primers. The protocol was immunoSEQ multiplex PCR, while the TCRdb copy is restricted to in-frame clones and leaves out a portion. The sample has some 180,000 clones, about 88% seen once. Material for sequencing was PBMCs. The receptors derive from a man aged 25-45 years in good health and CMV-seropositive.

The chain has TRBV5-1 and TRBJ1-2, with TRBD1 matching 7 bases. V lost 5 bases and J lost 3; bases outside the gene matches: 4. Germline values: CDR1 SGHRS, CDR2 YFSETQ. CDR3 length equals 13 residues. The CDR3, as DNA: TGCGCCAGCAGTTTTGGACAGGACTATGGCTACACCTTC. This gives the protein CASSFGQDYGYTF.

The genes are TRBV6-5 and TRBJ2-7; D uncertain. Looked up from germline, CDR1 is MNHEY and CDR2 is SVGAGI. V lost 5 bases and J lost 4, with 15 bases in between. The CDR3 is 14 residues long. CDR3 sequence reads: CASSPRQRWYEQYF. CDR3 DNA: TGTGCCAGCAGTCCCCGGCAGCGATGGTACGAGCAGTACTTC.

The CDR3 spells CAGRYDRGENYGYTF. Here the CDR3 DNA reads TGTGCCGGGCGCTATGACAGGGGAGAAAACTATGGCTACACCTTC. This chain links TRBV2 with TRBJ1-2; TRBD1 matches 8 bases. Per germline, CDR1 SNHLY and CDR2 FYNNEI. The CDR3 sequence is 15 residues long. V gave up 11 bases and J gave up 2 bases; unmatched junction bases: 13. The full variable domain, in which reference TRBV2 and TRBJ1-2 provide the parts outside the CDR3, is EPEVTQTPSHQVTQMGQEVILRCVPISNHLYFYWYRQILGQKVEFLVSFYNNEISEKSEIFDDQFSVERPDGSNFTLKIRSTKLEDSAMYFCAGRYDRGENYGYTFGSGTRLTVV.

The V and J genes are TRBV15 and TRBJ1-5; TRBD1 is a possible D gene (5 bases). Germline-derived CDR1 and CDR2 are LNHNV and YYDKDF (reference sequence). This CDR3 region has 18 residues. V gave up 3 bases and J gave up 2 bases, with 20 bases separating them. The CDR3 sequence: CATSRLSGHPPGNQPQHF. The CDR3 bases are TGTGCCACCAGCAGGCTCTCTGGACACCCGCCAGGCAATCAGCCCCAGCATTTT.

The CDR3 DNA reads TGCGCCAGCAGCTTGGAGTGGACAGTGAACACTGAAGCTTTCTTT. The encoded protein is CASSLEWTVNTEAFF. The V gene is TRBV5-1, the J gene TRBJ1-1; tentative D call: TRBD1 (6 bases). CDR1 is SGHRS, CDR2 YFSETQ, per germline. The CDR3 has 15 residues. Between the trimmed V and J ends, which lost 0 bases and 0 bases, there was a span of 9 bases.

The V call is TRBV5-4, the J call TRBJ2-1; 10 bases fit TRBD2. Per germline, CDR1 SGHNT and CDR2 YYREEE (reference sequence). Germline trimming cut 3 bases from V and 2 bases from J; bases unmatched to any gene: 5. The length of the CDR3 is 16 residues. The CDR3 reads CASSSTSGLTYNEQFF. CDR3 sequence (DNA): TGTGCCAGCAGCTCGACTAGCGGGCTAACCTACAATGAGCAGTTCTTC. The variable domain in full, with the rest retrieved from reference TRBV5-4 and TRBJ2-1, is ETGVTQSPTHLIKTRGQQVTLRCSSQSGHNTVSWYQQALGQGPQFIFQYYREEENGRGNFPPRFSGLQFPNYSSELNVNALELDDSALYLCASSSTSGLTYNEQFFGPGTRLTVL.

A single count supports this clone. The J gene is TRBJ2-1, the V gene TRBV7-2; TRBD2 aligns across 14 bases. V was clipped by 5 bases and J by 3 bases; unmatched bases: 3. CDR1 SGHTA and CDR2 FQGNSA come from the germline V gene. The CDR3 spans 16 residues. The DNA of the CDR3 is TGTGCCAGCAGCCGACTAGCGGGGGGGGTCTACAATGAGCAGTTCTTC. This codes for CASSRLAGGVYNEQFF.

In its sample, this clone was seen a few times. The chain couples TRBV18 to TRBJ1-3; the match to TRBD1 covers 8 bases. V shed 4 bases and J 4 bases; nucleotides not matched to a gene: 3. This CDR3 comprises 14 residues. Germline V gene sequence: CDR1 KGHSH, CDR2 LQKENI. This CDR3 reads CASSQGQAGNTIYF. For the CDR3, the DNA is TGTGCCAGCTCACAGGGACAGGCCGGAAACACCATATATTTT.

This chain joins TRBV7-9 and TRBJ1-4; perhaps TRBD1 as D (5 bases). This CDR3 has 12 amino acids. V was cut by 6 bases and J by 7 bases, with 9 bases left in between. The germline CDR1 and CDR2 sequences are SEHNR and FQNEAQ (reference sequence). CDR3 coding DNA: TGTGCCAGCAGTCAGGGAGGTGAAAAACTGTTTTTT. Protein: CASSQGGEKLFF.

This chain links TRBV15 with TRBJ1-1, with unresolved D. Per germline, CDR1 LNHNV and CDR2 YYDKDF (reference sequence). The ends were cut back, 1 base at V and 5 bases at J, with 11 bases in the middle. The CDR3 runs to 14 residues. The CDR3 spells CATSRVPGRTEAFF. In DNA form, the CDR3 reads TGTGCCACCAGCAGAGTACCGGGGAGGACTGAAGCTTTCTTT. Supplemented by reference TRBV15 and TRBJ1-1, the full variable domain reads DAMVIQNPRYQVTQFGKPVTLSCSQTLNHNVMYWYQQKSSQAPKLLFHYYDKDFNNEADTPDNFQSRRPNTSFCFLDIRSPGLGDTAMYLCATSRVPGRTEAFFGQGTRLTVV.

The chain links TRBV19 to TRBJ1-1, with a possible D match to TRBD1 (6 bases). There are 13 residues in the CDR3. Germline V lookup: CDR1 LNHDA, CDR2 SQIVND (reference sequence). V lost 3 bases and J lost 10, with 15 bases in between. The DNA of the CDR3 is TGTGCCAGTAGTATTTCCGGGGACAACATAGCTTTCTTT. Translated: CASSISGDNIAFF.

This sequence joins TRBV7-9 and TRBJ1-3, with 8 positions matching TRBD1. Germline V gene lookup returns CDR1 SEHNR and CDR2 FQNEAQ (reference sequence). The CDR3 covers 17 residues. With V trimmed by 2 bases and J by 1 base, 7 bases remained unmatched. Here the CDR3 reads CASSLLGQVASGNTIYF. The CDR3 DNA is TGTGCCAGCAGCTTACTGGGACAGGTTGCATCTGGAAACACCATATATTTT.

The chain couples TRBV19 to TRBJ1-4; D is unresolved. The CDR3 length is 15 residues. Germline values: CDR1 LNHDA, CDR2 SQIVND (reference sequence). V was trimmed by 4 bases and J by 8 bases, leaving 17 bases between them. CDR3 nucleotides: TGTGCCAGTAGTAGTCCTTTGAGTATTCGGGAAAAACTGTTTTTT. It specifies CASSSPLSIREKLFF.

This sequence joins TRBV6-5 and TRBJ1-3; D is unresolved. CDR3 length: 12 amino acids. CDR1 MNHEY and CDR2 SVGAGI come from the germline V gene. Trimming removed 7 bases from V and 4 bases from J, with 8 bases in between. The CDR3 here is CASNNLGNTIYF. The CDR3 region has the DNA TGTGCCAGCAATAATCTCGGAAACACCATATATTTT.

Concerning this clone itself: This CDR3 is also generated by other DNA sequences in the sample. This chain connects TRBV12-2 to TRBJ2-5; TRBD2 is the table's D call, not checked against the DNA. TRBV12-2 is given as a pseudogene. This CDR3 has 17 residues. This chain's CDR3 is CASRSRLAGVPQETQYF. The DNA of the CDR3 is TGTGCAAGTCGCTCAAGACTAGCGGGAGTTCCCCAAGAGACTCAGTACTTC.

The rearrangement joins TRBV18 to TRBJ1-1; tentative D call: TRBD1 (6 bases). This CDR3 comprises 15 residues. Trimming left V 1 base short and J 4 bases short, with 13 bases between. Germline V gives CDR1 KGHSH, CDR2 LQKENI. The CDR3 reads CASSPHAGAGTEAFF. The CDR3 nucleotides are TGTGCCAGCTCACCACACGCGGGGGCAGGCACTGAAGCTTTCTTT.